Each of the 14 T cell receptor beta chains below was sequenced from the same sample in a study of T cell responses to AZD1222 COVID-19 vaccine. Using immunoSEQ multiplex PCR, the repertoire was profiled, and TCRdb retains in-frame clones only, with some absent. The table has fewer than 140,000 clones, less than 95% seen once. Material: peripheral blood, obtained 28 days after the second AZD1222 dose. Source of these receptors: an adult who received the AZD1222 COVID-19 vaccine.

V is TRBV5-1 and J is TRBJ2-7, with TRBD2 matching over 8 bases. The J segment lost 2 bases and the V segment lost 2 bases, leaving 15 bases of the junction unmatched. Germline V lookup: CDR1 SGHRS, CDR2 YFSETQ. This CDR3 has 18 residues. CDR3 DNA sequence: TGCGCCAGCAGCTTTAGCGGGGCGTCGCCTACGAGCGCCTACGAGCAGTACTTC. Protein sequence: CASSFSGASPTSAYEQYF.

This clone is a singleton in its sample. V is TRBV3-1 (or the pseudogene TRBV3-2) and J is TRBJ1-5; no firm D call. The germline V and J ends were trimmed by 0 bases and 5 bases, with 11 bases remaining between them. Germline CDR1 LGHDT, CDR2 YNNKEL (reference sequence). This CDR3 is 15 amino acids long. The DNA of the CDR3 is TGTGCCAGCAGCCAAGACAGTTCAGGCGATCAGCCCCAGCATTTT. This translates into CASSQDSSGDQPQHF.

The chain links TRBV3-1 (or the pseudogene TRBV3-2) to TRBJ2-5, with D perhaps TRBD2 (5 bases). Germline CDR1 is LGHDT and CDR2 is YNNKEL (reference sequence). V lost 1 base, J lost 5 bases, and 14 bases lay in between. This CDR3 has 15 amino acids. The CDR3 bases are TGTGCCAGCAGCCAAGTTGCCGGGGTGGGGGAGACCCAGTACTTC. Its translation is CASSQVAGVGETQYF.

The CDR3 spells CASSQDLDRSTYEQYF. CDR3 sequence (DNA): TGCGCCAGCAGCCAAGATCTTGACAGGAGCACCTACGAGCAGTACTTC. V is TRBV4-1 and J is TRBJ2-7; a possible D gene is TRBD1 (6 bases). The germline V gene encodes CDR1 MGHRA and CDR2 YSYEKL. The germline V and J ends were trimmed by 0 bases and 2 bases, with 14 bases remaining between them. The CDR3 runs to 16 residues.

This chain joins TRBV5-4 and TRBJ1-6, with a possible D match to TRBD1 (5 bases). V was clipped by 3 bases and J by 11 bases, with 12 bases between them. The CDR3 sequence is 13 residues long. Per the germline V gene, CDR1 is SGHNT and CDR2 is YYREEE (reference sequence). The CDR3 here is CASSSQQGTPLHF. CDR3 sequence (DNA): TGTGCCAGCAGCTCACAGCAGGGCACACCCCTCCACTTT.

The V gene is TRBV15, the J gene TRBJ2-7; D gene uncertain. The germline CDR1 and CDR2 sequences are LNHNV and YYDKDF (reference sequence). V shed 3 bases and J shed 4 bases, with 22 bases lying between them. CDR3 size: 17 residues. CDR3 sequence reads: CATSRMYGGSSIYEQYF. CDR3 in DNA: TGTGCCACCAGCAGGATGTATGGTGGCAGTAGTATATACGAGCAGTACTTC.

The chain links TRBV9 to TRBJ1-4; no clear D. The CDR3 sequence is 13 residues long. Germline CDR1 SGDLS, CDR2 YYNGEE. V dropped 0 bases and J dropped 8 bases, with 8 bases sitting between them. The CDR3, as DNA: TGTGCCAGCAGCGTAGGGGCACTGGAAAAACTGTTTTTT. Its protein product is CASSVGALEKLFF.

The chain employs TRBV15 and TRBJ2-7; perhaps D is TRBD1 or TRBD2 (5 bases each). Trimming left V 0 bases short and J 5 bases short, with 8 bases between. Germline CDR1 and CDR2: LNHNV and YYDKDF (reference sequence). CDR3 length equals 13 residues. The CDR3 DNA follows: TGTGCCACCAGCAGAGATCTGGGGGACGAGCAGTACTTC. This encodes CATSRDLGDEQYF.

The chain combines TRBV18 with TRBJ1-1; 7 bases are shared with TRBD1. Trimming at V came to 5 bases and at J to 3 bases, leaving 6 bases not matched to a gene. The germline gives CDR1 KGHSH, CDR2 LQKENI. The CDR3 is made up of 14 amino acids. This CDR3 is CASSGDRVDTEAFF. In nucleotides, the CDR3 is TGTGCCAGCTCAGGAGACAGGGTCGACACTGAAGCTTTCTTT.

This chain joins TRBV7-3 and TRBJ1-1; 7 nucleotides line up with TRBD1. Germline V CDR1 and CDR2: SGHTA, FQGTGA. Losses at the gene ends were 5 bases for V and 4 bases for J; bases not matched to a gene: 4. CDR3 length equals 13 residues. CDR3 in amino acids: CASSRQGGTEAFF. Written as DNA, the CDR3 is TGTGCCAGCAGCCGACAGGGAGGCACTGAAGCTTTCTTT.

The chain combines TRBV7-3 with TRBJ2-7; 8 bases agree with TRBD2. This CDR3 spans 14 amino acids. J was trimmed by 3 bases and V by 1 base; bases with no gene match: 2. The germline V gene encodes CDR1 SGHTA and CDR2 FQGTGA. For the CDR3, the DNA is TGTGCCAGCAGCTTAAACGGGGGGGACTACGAGCAGTACTTC. As protein: CASSLNGGDYEQYF. Full variable domain (rest looked up from reference TRBV7-3 and TRBJ2-7): GAGVSQTPSNKVTEKGKYVELRCDPISGHTALYWYRQSLGQGPEFLIYFQGTGAADDSGLPNDRFFAVRPEGSVSTLKIQRTERGDSAVYLCASSLNGGDYEQYFGPGTRLTVT.

The rearrangement links TRBV3-1 (or the pseudogene TRBV3-2) to TRBJ2-6, with unresolved D. V was cut by 1 base and J by 2 bases, with 6 bases left in between. The CDR3 is 15 residues long. In germline, CDR1 is LGHDT, CDR2 YNNKEL (reference sequence). CDR3 nucleotide sequence: TGTGCCAGCAGCCAAGGGGTGACTGGGGCCAACGTCCTGACTTTC. Residues: CASSQGVTGANVLTF.

The chain joins TRBV11-2 to TRBJ2-1, with D hard to call. The CDR3 has 14 residues. Trimming took off 5 bases at V and 8 bases at J, with 16 bases between the two ends. CDR1 and CDR2 (germline): SGHAT, FQNNGV. CDR3 nucleotides: TGTGCCAGCAGCCTCCGCCGCATAGTCGATGAGCAGTTCTTC. It codes for CASSLRRIVDEQFF.

The CDR3 DNA reads as TGTGCCAGCAAAGTCCCGGGGTCGACGCCCCAGCATTTT. This gives the protein CASKVPGSTPQHF. V usage is TRBV28 and J usage is TRBJ1-5, with D unclear. V gave up 7 bases and J gave up 9 bases, with 16 bases separating them. CDR3 length equals 13 residues. Per germline, CDR1 MDHEN and CDR2 SYDVKM.